This T cell receptor (beta chain) emerged from a study of blood T cell repertoires in COVID-19. Background on the study: Acute-phase and convalescent COVID-19 samples originated in the United States, Italy and Spain. Sources were T cells, B-cell-depleted T cells, or PBMCs; the material itself was cDNA or gDNA.

Original handling: The assay estimated nucleated cells by amplifying reference gene primers. The assay was immunoSEQ multiplex PCR, and TCRdb's table has in-frame clones only and misses some. V, J and clone size were drawn from that table, and D and trimming were deduced from the DNA. Of more than 15,000 clones listed, approximately 88% are singletons. Deletions cut 1 base from V and 2 bases from J, with 8 bases between. This CDR3 contains 15 residues. Germline V gives CDR1 MGHRA, CDR2 YSYEKL. Sequencing used peripheral blood. This receptor was taken from a human donor in a cohort sampled during active COVID-19. V and J are TRBV4-1 and TRBJ1-4; possible D gene TRBD1, 5 bases. CDR3 DNA sequence: TGCGCCAGCAGCCAAGCGGGGGGTACTAATGAAAAACTGTTTTTT. This gives the protein CASSQAGGTNEKLFF.